A single sample gave rise to the 30 T cell receptor beta chains below, sequenced in a study of cytomegalovirus exposure and HLA in healthy donors. TCRdb's table, derived via immunoSEQ multiplex PCR, lists solely in-frame clones and lacks some. Seen here are about 250,000 clones, 87% observed once, and the top ten hold around 12%. Sequencing used PBMCs. The receptors come from a man in his late teens or twenties in good health and CMV-seropositive.

The chain carries TRBV29-1 and TRBJ2-3, with 12 bases lining up with TRBD2. The V gene end was trimmed by 5 bases and the J gene end by 5 bases; junction bases not matched to a gene: 5. The CDR3 is 14 amino acids. Germline CDR1 and CDR2: SQVTM and ANQGSEA. The CDR3 loop reads CSVPGLAGRDTQYF. The CDR3 DNA follows: TGCAGCGTTCCCGGACTAGCGGGACGAGATACGCAGTATTTT.

The chain recombines TRBV27 with TRBJ2-1, with no clear D. Germline CDR1 reads MNHEY; CDR2 reads SMNVEV (reference sequence). Trimming pared 0 bases from V and 10 bases from J, leaving 7 bases between. CDR3 length equals 12 residues. CDR3 sequence (DNA): TGTGCCAGCAGTTTATCGGGTCTGGAGCAGTTCTTC. Amino acids: CASSLSGLEQFF.

This clone is a singleton in its sample. The chain carries TRBV10-3 and TRBJ2-2, with 11 bases matching TRBD2. This CDR3 comprises 14 residues. V shed 8 bases and J 6 bases; nucleotides not matched to a gene: 5. Germline V gene data show CDR1 as ENHRY and CDR2 as SYGVKD. The CDR3 loop reads CAIGGTSGPGELFF. CDR3 in DNA: TGTGCCATCGGGGGGACTAGCGGCCCCGGGGAGCTGTTTTTT.

This clone is a singleton in its sample. The chain carries TRBV5-6 and TRBJ1-3; D remains unclear. The V gene's germline CDR1 is SGHDT and CDR2 YYEEEE. Trimming took 4 bases from V and 0 from J, leaving 11 bases between them. The CDR3 totals 15 residues. The CDR3 spells CASSARRASGNTIYF. The CDR3 DNA is TGTGCCAGCAGCGCCCGCCGGGCCTCTGGAAACACCATATATTTT.

The chain has TRBV27 and TRBJ2-7; TRBD1 aligns across 7 bases. Trimming took 3 bases from V and 3 from J; bases not matched to a gene: 11. Germline lookup yields CDR1 MNHEY and CDR2 SMNVEV (reference sequence). This CDR3 contains 16 residues. CDR3 sequence reads: CASSLSTGDASYEQYF. The CDR3 DNA follows: TGTGCCAGCAGTTTGTCTACAGGGGACGCCAGCTACGAGCAGTACTTC.

The chain carries TRBV4-1 and TRBJ2-5, with TRBD2 matching over 9 bases. The CDR3 loop spans 16 amino acids. CDR1 MGHRA and CDR2 YSYEKL come from the germline V gene. With 0 bases clipped from V and 6 bases from J, the junction kept 8 bases outside the gene matches. CDR3 nucleotide sequence: TGCGCCAGCAGCCAAGATCTGGCGGGAGGGGAAAAGACCCAGTACTTC. Amino acids: CASSQDLAGGEKTQYF.

This chain links TRBV4-2 with TRBJ1-1; D remains ambiguous. CDR3 length: 14 residues. V was clipped by 4 bases and J by 2 bases, with 11 bases between them. Looked up from germline, CDR1 is LGHNA and CDR2 is YNFKEQ. CDR3 loop: CASSPSDFNTEAFF. The CDR3, as DNA: TGTGCCAGCAGCCCATCGGATTTTAACACTGAAGCTTTCTTT.

The chain links TRBV2 to TRBJ1-4; D is uncertain. This CDR3 contains 15 residues. V was cut by 8 bases and J by 10 bases, with 23 bases left in between. Germline V gives CDR1 SNHLY, CDR2 FYNNEI. Here the CDR3 DNA reads TGTGCCAGCGGTTATGGACTAGCGGGCGTGATAAAACTGTTTTTT. Its protein is CASGYGLAGVIKLFF.

V is TRBV4-1 and J is TRBJ2-5; D gene uncertain. V shed 1 base and J shed 1 base, with 10 bases lying between them. The CDR3 has 15 amino acids. CDR1 MGHRA and CDR2 YSYEKL come from the germline V gene. The CDR3 nucleotides read TGCGCCAGCAGCCAAGTATTACTACCCCAAGAGACCCAGTACTTC. This translates into CASSQVLLPQETQYF.

The CDR3, as DNA: TGTGCCAGCAGACCACAGGGGGCAGCGGGCTACACCTTC. It encodes CASRPQGAAGYTF. This chain connects TRBV5-6 to TRBJ1-2; 9 nucleotides agree with TRBD1. V was pared by 5 bases and J by 8 bases, with 7 bases of the junction left unmatched. This CDR3 is built from 13 residues. Germline-derived CDR1 and CDR2 are SGHDT and YYEEEE. Using reference TRBV5-6 and TRBJ1-2 for the parts outside the CDR3, the full variable domain is DAGVTQSPTHLIKTRGQQVTLRCSPKSGHDTVSWYQQALGQGPQFIFQYYEEEERQRGNFPDRFSGHQFPNYSSELNVNALLLGDSALYLCASRPQGAAGYTFGSGTRLTVV.

The CDR3 DNA reads as TGTGCCAGCAGCCCCGGGGGAGCGGGGGAGGGTGAGCAGTTCTTC. The encoded protein is CASSPGGAGEGEQFF. The chain uses TRBV27 and TRBJ2-1; 8 bases align to TRBD2. The CDR3 covers 15 residues. V lost 6 bases and J lost 9; bases outside the gene matches: 13. Germline CDR1 reads MNHEY; CDR2 reads SMNVEV (reference sequence).

The J gene is TRBJ2-1, the V gene TRBV7-9, with a tentative D call TRBD1 (5 bases). The CDR3 extends over 15 amino acids. The V and J ends lost 5 bases and 0 bases respectively, with 11 bases between them. The V gene's germline CDR1 is SEHNR and CDR2 FQNEAQ (reference sequence). The CDR3 DNA sequence: TGTGCCAGCAGCCCTCAGGGTTCCTCCTACAATGAGCAGTTCTTC. As protein: CASSPQGSSYNEQFF.

This chain uses TRBV5-1 with TRBJ1-2; 9 bases line up with TRBD1. This CDR3 has 15 amino acids. V lost 4 bases to trimming and J lost 7 bases; unmatched junction nucleotides: 11. CDR1 is SGHRS, CDR2 YFSETQ, per germline. CDR3: CASSREGQGVGGYTF. For the CDR3, the DNA is TGCGCCAGCAGCCGAGAGGGACAGGGCGTCGGTGGCTACACCTTC.

The DNA for the CDR3 is TGTGCCAGCAAACAGGACATACAAGAGACCCAGTACTTC. It is translated as CASKQDIQETQYF. The chain combines TRBV2 with TRBJ2-5; the D gene is possibly TRBD1 (5 bases). CDR1 is SNHLY, CDR2 FYNNEI, per germline. V was shortened by 7 bases and J by 2 bases, with 11 bases between the two germline ends. This CDR3 has 13 amino acids.

In this sample, this clone turned up once. DNA for the CDR3: TGTGCCAGCAGTTCGGACAGGGGGCGTACCGGGGAGCTGTTTTTT. Amino acid sequence: CASSSDRGRTGELFF. The genes are TRBV6-6 and TRBJ2-2, with 11 bases lining up with TRBD1. V lost 4 bases and J lost 5; bases outside the gene matches: 3. From germline, CDR1 is MNHNY and CDR2 SVGAGI (reference sequence). The CDR3 has 15 residues.

The genes are TRBV9 and TRBJ2-2; TRBD1 is a possible D gene (6 bases). In germline, CDR1 is SGDLS, CDR2 YYNGEE. With 0 bases removed from V and 7 bases from J, the gap between germline ends came to 10 bases. CDR3 length equals 14 residues. In nucleotides, the CDR3 is TGTGCCAGCAGCGTAGGAGGGGGTGGCGGGGAGCTGTTTTTT. Amino acids: CASSVGGGGGELFF.

This chain links TRBV11-1 with TRBJ1-1; D is unresolved. The germline V gene encodes CDR1 SGHAT and CDR2 FQDESV (reference sequence). CDR3 size: 11 residues. The V gene lost 3 bases and the J gene lost 3 bases, with 2 bases spanning the gap. The CDR3 spells CASSFYTEAFF. The CDR3 nucleotides are TGTGCCAGCAGCTTCTACACTGAAGCTTTCTTT. The full variable domain, rest sourced from reference TRBV11-1 and TRBJ1-1, is EAEVAQSPRYKITEKSQAVAFWCDPISGHATLYWYRQILGQGPELLVQFQDESVVDDSQLPKDRFSAERLKGVDSTLKIQPAELGDSAMYLCASSFYTEAFFGQGTRLTVV.

The V gene is TRBV27, the J gene TRBJ1-1; D unclear. The CDR3 consists of 14 residues. Germline CDR1 and CDR2: MNHEY and SMNVEV (reference sequence). V dropped 0 bases and J dropped 1 base, with 6 bases sitting between them. The CDR3 loop is CASSLSAANTEAFF. DNA of the CDR3: TGTGCCAGCAGTTTATCGGCGGCGAACACTGAAGCTTTCTTT.

The chain has TRBV29-1 and TRBJ2-7; 10 nucleotides line up with TRBD1. The CDR3 has 13 amino acids. Germline values: CDR1 SQVTM, CDR2 ANQGSEA. J was trimmed by 5 bases and V by 5 bases; bases with no gene match: 6. The DNA of the CDR3 is TGCAGCGTTCAAGGACAGGGGGTCCACGAGCAGTACTTC. Amino acid sequence: CSVQGQGVHEQYF.

The rearrangement uses TRBV7-9 and TRBJ2-3; tentatively, D is TRBD2 (6 bases). V lost 5 bases, J lost 7 bases, and 16 bases lay in between. Germline CDR1 SEHNR, CDR2 FQNEAQ (reference sequence). The CDR3 is 14 residues long. For the CDR3, the DNA is TGTGCCAGCAGCCCCCGGGGGACCCGTAATACGCAGTATTTT. This codes for CASSPRGTRNTQYF. The full variable domain, with the rest looked up from reference TRBV7-9 and TRBJ2-3, is DTGVSQNPRHKITKRGQNVTFRCDPISEHNRLYWYRQTLGQGPEFLTYFQNEAQLEKSRLLSDRFSAERPKGSFSTLEIQRTEQGDSAMYLCASSPRGTRNTQYFGPGTRLTVL.

A few counts support this clone. This sequence joins TRBV27 and TRBJ1-2; D gene ambiguous. The CDR3 sequence is 13 residues long. Germline V gene lookup returns CDR1 MNHEY and CDR2 SMNVEV (reference sequence). V lost 4 bases to trimming and J lost 1 base, with 7 bases between them. The CDR3 sequence is CASSSNLNYGYTF. The CDR3 nucleotides are TGTGCCAGCAGTTCAAACCTTAACTATGGCTACACCTTC.

The gene calls are TRBV2 and TRBJ2-3; 8 bases are shared with TRBD1. In germline, CDR1 is SNHLY, CDR2 FYNNEI. Losses at the gene ends were 4 bases for V and 3 bases for J; bases not matched to a gene: 6. This CDR3 spans 15 amino acids. The CDR3 region is CASSARQGWTDTQYF. As DNA, the CDR3 is TGTGCCAGCAGTGCCCGACAGGGGTGGACAGATACGCAGTATTTT.

The chain carries TRBV5-1 and TRBJ2-5, with 8 bases identical to TRBD2. The germline gives CDR1 SGHRS, CDR2 YFSETQ. The V segment lost 6 bases and the J segment 1 base; nucleotides outside the gene matches: 5. The CDR3 sequence is 14 residues long. CDR3 region: CASTELAAQETQYF. The CDR3 nucleotides read TGCGCCAGCACCGAACTAGCGGCCCAAGAGACCCAGTACTTC. The full variable domain, its missing parts supplied by reference TRBV5-1 and TRBJ2-5, is KAGVTQTPRYLIKTRGQQVTLSCSPISGHRSVSWYQQTPGQGLQFLFEYFSETQRNKGNFPGRFSGRQFSNSRSEMNVSTLELGDSALYLCASTELAAQETQYFGPGTRLLVL.

The chain uses TRBV7-2 and TRBJ1-1; D is unclear. The CDR3 covers 13 residues. V lost 5 bases and J 7 bases, leaving 14 bases between the germline ends. The germline V gene has CDR1 SGHTA and CDR2 FQGNSA. The CDR3 protein is CASSQERAVEAFF. The CDR3 nucleotides read TGTGCCAGCAGCCAAGAGAGGGCAGTTGAAGCTTTCTTT. The complete variable domain, with remaining parts taken from reference TRBV7-2 and TRBJ1-1, reads GAGVSQSPSNKVTEKGKDVELRCDPISGHTALYWYRQSLGQGLEFLIYFQGNSAPDKSGLPSDRFSAERTGGSVSTLTIQRTQQEDSAVYLCASSQERAVEAFFGQGTRLTVV.

The J gene is TRBJ2-7, the V gene TRBV6-5; 11 nucleotides align to TRBD2. Unmatched junction bases numbered 4, after V lost 10 bases and J lost 2 bases. Germline lookup yields CDR1 MNHEY and CDR2 SVGAGI. The CDR3 has 13 amino acids. The CDR3 protein is CATATSGTYEQYF. The CDR3 DNA is TGTGCCACCGCGACTAGCGGGACCTACGAGCAGTACTTC.

This clone has only one observation. This sequence joins TRBV19 and TRBJ1-4, with a weak D call TRBD1 (6 bases). Trimming took off 3 bases at V and 7 bases at J, with 15 bases between the two ends. CDR1 is LNHDA, CDR2 SQIVND, per germline (reference sequence). This CDR3 is built from 15 residues. The CDR3, as DNA: TGTGCCAGTAGTATGAGCGGGGGGGCTGGTGAAAAACTGTTTTTT. This encodes CASSMSGGAGEKLFF.

This clone occurred many times. This chain joins TRBV5-1 and TRBJ2-5; TRBD2 aligns across 10 bases. This CDR3 contains 13 residues. CDR1 and CDR2 (germline): SGHRS, YFSETQ. V shed 5 bases and J 5 bases; nucleotides not matched to a gene: 3. The CDR3 spells CASRETSGETQYF. DNA for the CDR3: TGCGCCAGCAGGGAGACTAGCGGGGAGACCCAGTACTTC.

This chain links TRBV2 with TRBJ2-7; D is unresolved. V was cut by 8 bases and J by 2 bases, with 4 bases left in between. The CDR3 is made up of 10 amino acids. Per the germline V gene, CDR1 is SNHLY and CDR2 is FYNNEI. In nucleotides, the CDR3 is TGTGCCAGCCAACCCTACGAGCAGTACTTC. It translates to CASQPYEQYF.

The chain combines TRBV19 with TRBJ2-5; perhaps D is TRBD1 or TRBD2 (5 bases each). This CDR3 has 12 residues. V shed 4 bases and J shed 4 bases, with 7 bases lying between them. CDR1 is LNHDA and CDR2 is SQIVND in the germline V gene (reference sequence). CDR3 sequence reads: CASSRGSETQYF. The CDR3 DNA follows: TGTGCCAGTAGTAGGGGGTCAGAGACCCAGTACTTC. The whole variable domain, remainder taken from reference TRBV19 and TRBJ2-5, is DGGITQSPKYLFRKEGQNVTLSCEQNLNHDAMYWYRQDPGQGLRLIYYSQIVNDFQKGDIAEGYSVSREKKESFPLTVTSAQKNPTAFYLCASSRGSETQYFGPGTRLLVL.

The chain has TRBV12-5 and TRBJ2-7, with D maybe TRBD2 (6 bases). Germline V gene data show CDR1 as LGHNT and CDR2 as FRNRAP. Trimming took 3 bases from V and 3 from J, leaving 6 bases between them. The CDR3 loop spans 12 amino acids. This CDR3 is CASGFGGYEQYF. CDR3 DNA: TGTGCTAGTGGTTTCGGGGGCTACGAGCAGTACTTC.